The 11 T cell receptor beta chains given below trace back to one sample, sequenced in a study of T cell responses to AZD1222 COVID-19 vaccine. The method was immunoSEQ multiplex PCR; TCRdb's version includes in-frame clones alone and lacks a portion of them. The data show 150,000 to 160,000 clones, with approximately 90% seen just once and around 1.9% held by the top ten. The input for sequencing was peripheral blood, taken on day 0 of AZD1222 vaccination. These receptors originate from an adult in good health.

The rearrangement uses TRBV13 and TRBJ1-1; TRBD1 matches 7 bases. Germline lookup yields CDR1 PRHDT and CDR2 FYEKMQ (reference sequence). The CDR3 extends over 14 amino acids. V trimming: 4 bases; J trimming: 2 bases; junction bases outside the gene matches: 4. The CDR3 DNA reads as TGTGCCAGCAGCTCGGGGACAGTTAACACTGAAGCTTTCTTT. It codes for CASSSGTVNTEAFF.

V usage is TRBV28 and J usage is TRBJ2-6; 9 bases are shared with TRBD1. The CDR3 is 15 amino acids. The germline V gene encodes CDR1 MDHEN and CDR2 SYDVKM. V dropped 6 bases and J dropped 2; count of bases not matched to a gene: 2. The CDR3 region is CASRRQGAGANVLTF. CDR3 sequence (DNA): TGTGCCAGCAGGCGACAGGGGGCTGGGGCCAACGTCCTGACTTTC.

This rearrangement joins TRBV3-1 (or the pseudogene TRBV3-2) to TRBJ1-1; D unresolved. CDR3 size: 11 residues. From germline, CDR1 is LGHDT and CDR2 YNNKEL (reference sequence). Trimming removed 3 bases from V and 7 bases from J, with 6 bases in between. DNA for the CDR3: TGTGCCAGCAGCCATGGGAGTGAAGCTTTCTTT. Translating it yields CASSHGSEAFF.

The rearrangement joins TRBV10-3 to TRBJ2-7; D remains unclear. Germline V gene data show CDR1 as ENHRY and CDR2 as SYGVKD. This CDR3 is 15 amino acids long. Trimming pared 0 bases from V and 0 bases from J, leaving 9 bases between. CDR3 residues: CAISESVADSYEQYF. CDR3 DNA: TGTGCCATCAGTGAGTCGGTAGCCGACTCCTACGAGCAGTACTTC.

The rearrangement uses TRBV5-1 and TRBJ1-2; perhaps TRBD1 as D (5 bases). Germline loops: CDR1 SGHRS, CDR2 YFSETQ. The CDR3 covers 12 residues. Between the trimmed V and J ends, which lost 4 bases and 4 bases, there was a span of 8 bases. The DNA for the CDR3 is TGCGCCAGCAGCAAGGACATCTATGGCTACACCTTC. Amino acids: CASSKDIYGYTF.

V gene TRBV9 combines with J gene TRBJ2-5; D is possibly TRBD2 (5 bases). The V and J ends lost 3 bases and 5 bases respectively, with 17 bases between them. CDR3 size: 15 residues. Germline CDR1 SGDLS, CDR2 YYNGEE. The CDR3 region has the DNA TGTGCCAGCAGCGCCCATCCCGGGGTGGGTGAGACCCAGTACTTC. Encoded protein: CASSAHPGVGETQYF. Full variable domain (missing parts from reference TRBV9 and TRBJ2-5): DSGVTQTPKHLITATGQRVTLRCSPRSGDLSVYWYQQSLDQGLQFLIQYYNGEERAKGNILERFSAQQFPDLHSELNLSSLELGDSALYFCASSAHPGVGETQYFGPGTRLLVL.

This chain links TRBV7-9 with TRBJ1-2, with D perhaps TRBD1 (5 bases). Germline CDR1 SEHNR, CDR2 FQNEAQ (reference sequence). CDR3 length equals 12 residues. With 7 bases removed from V and 4 bases from J, the gap between germline ends came to 10 bases. This CDR3 reads CASTTGLYGYTF. CDR3 in DNA: TGTGCCAGCACTACAGGACTCTATGGCTACACCTTC. Based on the CDR3 plus reference TRBV7-9 and TRBJ1-2, the full variable domain is DTGVSQNPRHKITKRGQNVTFRCDPISEHNRLYWYRQTLGQGPEFLTYFQNEAQLEKSRLLSDRFSAERPKGSFSTLEIQRTEQGDSAMYLCASTTGLYGYTFGSGTRLTVV.

About this clone itself: Other nucleotide sequences from this sample produce the same CDR3. This rearrangement joins TRBV9 to TRBJ1-1, with D uncertain. This CDR3 spans 13 amino acids. The V and J ends lost 0 bases and 1 base respectively, with 4 bases between them. CDR1 is SGDLS and CDR2 is YYNGEE in the germline V gene. This CDR3 reads CASSVGPNTEAFF. In DNA form, the CDR3 reads TGTGCCAGCAGCGTAGGACCGAACACTGAAGCTTTCTTT.

The rearrangement links TRBV6-5 to TRBJ1-1; D ambiguous. V lost 4 bases, J lost 1 base, and 4 bases lay in between. In germline, CDR1 is MNHEY, CDR2 SVGAGI. The CDR3 spans 12 residues. The CDR3 is CASSWGNTEAFF. The CDR3 DNA reads TGTGCCAGCAGTTGGGGGAACACTGAAGCTTTCTTT.

The chain couples TRBV18 to TRBJ1-2; no clear D gene. Germline loops: CDR1 KGHSH, CDR2 LQKENI. The V and J ends lost 0 bases and 6 bases respectively, with 5 bases between them. This CDR3 has 12 amino acids. CDR3 loop: CASSPPEDGYTF. The CDR3 bases are TGTGCCAGCTCACCACCGGAGGATGGCTACACCTTC.

The chain employs TRBV24-1 and TRBJ1-6, with no clear D. Trimming removed 4 bases from V and 10 bases from J, with 13 bases in between. Germline CDR1 reads KGHDR; CDR2 reads SFDVKD. The CDR3 length is 14 residues. The CDR3 bases are TGTGCCACCAGTGAGATTTGCCCCCCCTCACCCCTCCACTTT. It yields the protein CATSEICPPSPLHF.